This T cell receptor (beta chain) comes out of a study of blood T cells in healthy people across ages. The wider study: Template switching retrieved approximately one barcoded beta molecule for each two T cells.

CDR1 and CDR2 (germline): MNHEY, SMNVEV (reference sequence). Trimming removed 7 bases at V and 6 bases at J, with 19 bases between. The CDR3 has 15 amino acids. The sample holds many counts of this clonotype. Primed by a sample-barcoded 5' primer and a J-beta primer mix, a second PCR proceeded for about 6 to 12 cycles. TCRdb processed the 5' RACE reads anew with MiXCR; each CDR3 protein has one entry. The sample holds about 1,500,000 distinct CDR3 sequences, approximately 28% seen once. Donors ranged from about 6 to 90 years old and were healthy Caucasians in Russia. The sequencing sample was made of blood. The chain carries TRBV27 and TRBJ2-1; D is ambiguous. The source is a woman in her 30s in good health. The CDR3 DNA is TGTGCCAGCACCACAGTGGCCCGATTTGTCAATGAGCAGTTCTTC. Its translation is CASTTVARFVNEQFF.